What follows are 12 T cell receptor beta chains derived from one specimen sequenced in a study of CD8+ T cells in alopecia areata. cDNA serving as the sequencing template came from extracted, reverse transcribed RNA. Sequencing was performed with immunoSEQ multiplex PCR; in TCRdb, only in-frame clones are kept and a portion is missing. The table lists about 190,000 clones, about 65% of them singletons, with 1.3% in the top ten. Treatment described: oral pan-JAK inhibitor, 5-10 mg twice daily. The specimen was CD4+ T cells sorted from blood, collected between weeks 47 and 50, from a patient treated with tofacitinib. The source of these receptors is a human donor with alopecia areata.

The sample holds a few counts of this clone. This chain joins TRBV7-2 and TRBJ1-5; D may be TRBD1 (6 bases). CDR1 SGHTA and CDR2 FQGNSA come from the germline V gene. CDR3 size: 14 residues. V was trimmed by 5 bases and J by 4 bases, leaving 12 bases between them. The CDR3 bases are TGTGCCAGCAGCCCTGGGACAACGAATCAGCCCCAGCATTTT. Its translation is CASSPGTTNQPQHF.

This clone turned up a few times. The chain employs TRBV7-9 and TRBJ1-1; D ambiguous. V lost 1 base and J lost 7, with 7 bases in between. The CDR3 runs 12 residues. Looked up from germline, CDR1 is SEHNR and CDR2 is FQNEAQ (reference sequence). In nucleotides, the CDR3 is TGTGCCAGCAGCTTAGGGCAACGTGAAGCTTTCTTT. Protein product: CASSLGQREAFF. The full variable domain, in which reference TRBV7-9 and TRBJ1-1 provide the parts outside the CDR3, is DTGVSQNPRHKITKRGQNVTFRCDPISEHNRLYWYRQTLGQGPEFLTYFQNEAQLEKSRLLSDRFSAERPKGSFSTLEIQRTEQGDSAMYLCASSLGQREAFFGQGTRLTVV.

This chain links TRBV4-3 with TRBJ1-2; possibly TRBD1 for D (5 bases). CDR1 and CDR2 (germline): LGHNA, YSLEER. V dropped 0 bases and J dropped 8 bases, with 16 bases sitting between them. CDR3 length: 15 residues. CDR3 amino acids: CASSQDETGRAGYTF. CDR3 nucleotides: TGCGCCAGCAGCCAAGATGAAACAGGCCGGGCGGGCTACACCTTC.

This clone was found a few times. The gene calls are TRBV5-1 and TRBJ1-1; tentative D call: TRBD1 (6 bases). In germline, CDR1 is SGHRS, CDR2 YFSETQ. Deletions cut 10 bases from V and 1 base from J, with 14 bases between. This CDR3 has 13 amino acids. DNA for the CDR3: TGCGCCTCCCAGGCAGGGGAGAACACTGAAGCTTTCTTT. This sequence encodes CASQAGENTEAFF.

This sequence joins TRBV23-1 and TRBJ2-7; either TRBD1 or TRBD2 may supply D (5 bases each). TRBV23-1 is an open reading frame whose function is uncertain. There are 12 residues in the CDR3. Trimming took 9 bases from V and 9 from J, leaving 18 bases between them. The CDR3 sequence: CASPGPWKGQYF. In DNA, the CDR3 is TGCGCCAGTCCGGGACCGTGGAAAGGGCAGTACTTC.

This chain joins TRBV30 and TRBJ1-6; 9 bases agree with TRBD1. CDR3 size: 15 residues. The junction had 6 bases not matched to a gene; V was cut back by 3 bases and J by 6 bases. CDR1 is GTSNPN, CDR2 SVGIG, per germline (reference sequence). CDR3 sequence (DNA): TGTGCCTGGAGGGTTCCGGGACAGGGTAATTCACCCCTCCACTTT. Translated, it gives CAWRVPGQGNSPLHF.

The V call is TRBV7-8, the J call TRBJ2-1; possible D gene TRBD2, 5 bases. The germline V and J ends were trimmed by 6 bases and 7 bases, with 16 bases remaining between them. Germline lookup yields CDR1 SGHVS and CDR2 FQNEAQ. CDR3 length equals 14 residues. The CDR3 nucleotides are TGTGCCAGCAGTACTAGGGTGCTAGCAAATGAGCAGTTCTTC. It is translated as CASSTRVLANEQFF.

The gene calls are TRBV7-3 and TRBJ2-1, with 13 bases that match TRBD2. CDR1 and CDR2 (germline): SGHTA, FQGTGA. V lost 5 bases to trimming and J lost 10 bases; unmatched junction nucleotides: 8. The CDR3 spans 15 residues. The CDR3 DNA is TGTGCCAGCAGCCTATTCGGGACTAGCGGGGAGGAGCAGTTCTTC. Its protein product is CASSLFGTSGEEQFF.

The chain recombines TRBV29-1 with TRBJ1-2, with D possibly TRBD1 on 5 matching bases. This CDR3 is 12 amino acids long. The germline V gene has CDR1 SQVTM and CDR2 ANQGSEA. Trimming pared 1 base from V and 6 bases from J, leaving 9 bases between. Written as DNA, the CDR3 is TGCAGCGTTGAAGTTCAGGGCCATGGCTACACCTTC. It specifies CSVEVQGHGYTF.

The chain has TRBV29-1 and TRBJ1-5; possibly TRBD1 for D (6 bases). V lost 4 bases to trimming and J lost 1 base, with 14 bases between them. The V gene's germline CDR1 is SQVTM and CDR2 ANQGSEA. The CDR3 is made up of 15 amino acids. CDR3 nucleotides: TGCAGCGTTGCGGGGGGCAGAGGGAGCAATCAGCCCCAGCATTTT. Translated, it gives CSVAGGRGSNQPQHF. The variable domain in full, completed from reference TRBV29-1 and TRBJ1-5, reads SAVISQKPSRDICQRGTSLTIQCQVDSQVTMMFWYRQQPGQSLTLIATANQGSEATYESGFVIDKFPISRPNLTFSTLTVSNMSPEDSSIYLCSVAGGRGSNQPQHFGDGTRLSIL.

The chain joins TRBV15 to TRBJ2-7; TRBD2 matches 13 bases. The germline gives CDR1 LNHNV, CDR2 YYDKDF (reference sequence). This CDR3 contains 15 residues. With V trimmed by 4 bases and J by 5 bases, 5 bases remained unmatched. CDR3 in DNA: TGTGCCACCAGCAAACTAGCGGGGGGGCTCCACGAGCAGTACTTC. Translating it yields CATSKLAGGLHEQYF.

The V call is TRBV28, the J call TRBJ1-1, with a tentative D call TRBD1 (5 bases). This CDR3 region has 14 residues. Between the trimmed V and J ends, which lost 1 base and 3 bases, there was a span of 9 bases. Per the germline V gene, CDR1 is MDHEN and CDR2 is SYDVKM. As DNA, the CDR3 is TGTGCCAGCAGTTTATCAGGGTATGACACTGAAGCTTTCTTT. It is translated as CASSLSGYDTEAFF.